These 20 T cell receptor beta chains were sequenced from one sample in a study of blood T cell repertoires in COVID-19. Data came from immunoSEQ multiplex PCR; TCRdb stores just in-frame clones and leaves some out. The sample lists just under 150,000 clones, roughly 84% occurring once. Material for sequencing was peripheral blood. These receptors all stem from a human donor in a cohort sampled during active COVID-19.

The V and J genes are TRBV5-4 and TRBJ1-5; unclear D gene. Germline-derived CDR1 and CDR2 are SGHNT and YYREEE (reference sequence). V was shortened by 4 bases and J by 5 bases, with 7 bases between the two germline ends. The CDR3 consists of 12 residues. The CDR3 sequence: CASSMRDQPQHF. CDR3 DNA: TGTGCCAGCAGCATGCGGGATCAGCCCCAGCATTTT.

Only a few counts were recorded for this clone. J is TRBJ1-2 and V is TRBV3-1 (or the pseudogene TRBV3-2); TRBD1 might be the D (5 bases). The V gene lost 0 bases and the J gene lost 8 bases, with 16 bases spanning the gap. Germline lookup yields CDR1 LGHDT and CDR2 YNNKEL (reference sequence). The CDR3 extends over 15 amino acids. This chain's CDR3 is CASSQEWEGQGGYTF. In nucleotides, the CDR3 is TGTGCCAGCAGCCAAGAATGGGAGGGGCAAGGAGGCTACACCTTC.

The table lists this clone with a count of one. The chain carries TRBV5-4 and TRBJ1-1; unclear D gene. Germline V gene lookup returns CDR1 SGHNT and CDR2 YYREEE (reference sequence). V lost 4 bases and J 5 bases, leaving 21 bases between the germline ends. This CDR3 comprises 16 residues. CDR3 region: CASSGLVRSGDTEAFF. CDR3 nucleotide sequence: TGTGCCAGCAGCGGGTTAGTTCGGTCCGGGGATACTGAAGCTTTCTTT.

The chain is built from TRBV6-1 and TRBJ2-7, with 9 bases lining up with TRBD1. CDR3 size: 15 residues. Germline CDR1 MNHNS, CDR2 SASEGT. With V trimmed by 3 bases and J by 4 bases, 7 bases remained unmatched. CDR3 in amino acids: CASSDLGTGNYEQYF. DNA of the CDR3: TGTGCCAGCAGTGATCTTGGGACAGGGAATTACGAGCAGTACTTC.

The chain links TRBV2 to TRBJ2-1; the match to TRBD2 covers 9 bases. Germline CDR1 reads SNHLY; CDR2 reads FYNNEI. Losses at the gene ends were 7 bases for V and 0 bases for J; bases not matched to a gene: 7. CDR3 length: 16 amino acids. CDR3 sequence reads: CASTGISGSSYNEQFF. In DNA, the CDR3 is TGTGCCAGCACTGGGATTAGCGGGAGCTCCTACAATGAGCAGTTCTTC. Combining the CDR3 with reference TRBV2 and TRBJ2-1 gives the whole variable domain EPEVTQTPSHQVTQMGQEVILRCVPISNHLYFYWYRQILGQKVEFLVSFYNNEISEKSEIFDDQFSVERPDGSNFTLKIRSTKLEDSAMYFCASTGISGSSYNEQFFGPGTRLTVL.

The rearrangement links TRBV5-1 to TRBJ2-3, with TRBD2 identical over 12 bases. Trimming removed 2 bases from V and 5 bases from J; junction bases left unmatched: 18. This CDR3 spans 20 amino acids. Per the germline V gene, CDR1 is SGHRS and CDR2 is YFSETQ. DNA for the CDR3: TGCGCCAGCAGCTTCAGCTCCGGGACTAGCGGGTCCAAACCAAGAGATACGCAGTATTTT. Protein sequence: CASSFSSGTSGSKPRDTQYF.

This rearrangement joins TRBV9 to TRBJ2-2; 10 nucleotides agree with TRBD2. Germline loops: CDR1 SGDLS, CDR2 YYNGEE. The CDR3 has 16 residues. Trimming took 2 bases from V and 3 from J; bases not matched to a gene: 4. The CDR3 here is CASSVSTSGHTGELFF. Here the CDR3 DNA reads TGTGCCAGCAGCGTGTCGACTAGCGGGCACACCGGGGAGCTGTTTTTT.

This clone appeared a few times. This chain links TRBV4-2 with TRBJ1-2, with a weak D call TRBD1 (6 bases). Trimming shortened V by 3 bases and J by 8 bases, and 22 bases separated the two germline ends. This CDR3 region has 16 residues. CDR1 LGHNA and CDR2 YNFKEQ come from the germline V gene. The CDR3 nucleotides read TGTGCCAGCAGCCAGGAGGCCCGACAGGTAGTTCGGGGCTACACCTTC. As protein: CASSQEARQVVRGYTF.

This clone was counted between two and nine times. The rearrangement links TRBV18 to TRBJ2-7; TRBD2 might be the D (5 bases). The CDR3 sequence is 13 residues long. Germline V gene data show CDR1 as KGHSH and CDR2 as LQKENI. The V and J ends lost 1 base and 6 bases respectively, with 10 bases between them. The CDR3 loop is CASSPRGLSEQYF. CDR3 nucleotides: TGTGCCAGCTCACCACGAGGACTCAGCGAGCAGTACTTC.

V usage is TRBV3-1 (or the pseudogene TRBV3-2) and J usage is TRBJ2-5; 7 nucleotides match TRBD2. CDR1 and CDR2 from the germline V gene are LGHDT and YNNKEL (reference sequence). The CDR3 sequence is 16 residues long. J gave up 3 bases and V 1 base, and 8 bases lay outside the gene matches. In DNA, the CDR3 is TGTGCCAGCAGCCAAGCACATGGGGCGGGAGAAGAGACCCAGTACTTC. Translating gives CASSQAHGAGEETQYF.

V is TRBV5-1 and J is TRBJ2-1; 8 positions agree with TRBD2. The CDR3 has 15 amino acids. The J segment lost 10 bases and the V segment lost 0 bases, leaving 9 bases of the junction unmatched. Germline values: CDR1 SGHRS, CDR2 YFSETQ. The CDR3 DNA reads TGCGCCAGCAGCTTGGCGAGCGGGAGCGCGGTCGAGCAGTTCTTC. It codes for CASSLASGSAVEQFF.

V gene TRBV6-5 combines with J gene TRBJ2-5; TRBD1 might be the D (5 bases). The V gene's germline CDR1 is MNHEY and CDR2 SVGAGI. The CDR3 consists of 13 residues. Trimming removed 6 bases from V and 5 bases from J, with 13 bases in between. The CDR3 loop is CASRSPGIETQYF. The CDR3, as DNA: TGTGCCAGCAGATCCCCAGGGATCGAGACCCAGTACTTC.

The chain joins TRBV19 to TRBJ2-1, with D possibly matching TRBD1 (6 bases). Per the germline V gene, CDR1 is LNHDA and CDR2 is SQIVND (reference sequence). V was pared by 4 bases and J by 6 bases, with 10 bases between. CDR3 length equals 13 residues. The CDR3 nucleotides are TGTGCCAGTAGTACAGGGGCCCCCAATGAGCAGTTCTTC. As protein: CASSTGAPNEQFF.

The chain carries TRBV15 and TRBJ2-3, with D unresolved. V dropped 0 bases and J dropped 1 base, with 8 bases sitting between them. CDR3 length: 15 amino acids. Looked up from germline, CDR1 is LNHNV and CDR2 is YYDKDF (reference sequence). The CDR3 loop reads CATSREPRGTDTQYF. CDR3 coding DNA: TGTGCCACCAGCAGAGAACCCCGGGGCACAGATACGCAGTATTTT.

The CDR3 DNA reads as TGTGCCAGCAAAGAACACCTAGGCACAGATACGCAGTATTTT. Protein product: CASKEHLGTDTQYF. The rearrangement links TRBV19 to TRBJ2-3, with D hard to call. Germline CDR1 and CDR2: LNHDA and SQIVND (reference sequence). The CDR3 has 14 residues. The V end lost 9 bases, the J end lost 1 base, and 14 bases lay between the germline ends.

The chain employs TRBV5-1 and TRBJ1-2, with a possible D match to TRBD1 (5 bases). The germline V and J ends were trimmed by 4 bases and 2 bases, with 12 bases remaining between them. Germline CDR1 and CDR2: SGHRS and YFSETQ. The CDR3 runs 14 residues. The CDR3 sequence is CASSRGDGNYGYTF. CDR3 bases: TGCGCCAGCAGCCGGGGGGACGGGAACTATGGCTACACCTTC. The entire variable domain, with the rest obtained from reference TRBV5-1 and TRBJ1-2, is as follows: KAGVTQTPRYLIKTRGQQVTLSCSPISGHRSVSWYQQTPGQGLQFLFEYFSETQRNKGNFPGRFSGRQFSNSRSEMNVSTLELGDSALYLCASSRGDGNYGYTFGSGTRLTVV.

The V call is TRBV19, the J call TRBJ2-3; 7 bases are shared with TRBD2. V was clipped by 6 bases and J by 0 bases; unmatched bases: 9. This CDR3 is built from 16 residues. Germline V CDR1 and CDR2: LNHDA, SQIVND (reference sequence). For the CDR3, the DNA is TGTGCCAGTAGCGGGGAAGCGGGGTGGAGCACAGATACGCAGTATTTT. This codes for CASSGEAGWSTDTQYF.

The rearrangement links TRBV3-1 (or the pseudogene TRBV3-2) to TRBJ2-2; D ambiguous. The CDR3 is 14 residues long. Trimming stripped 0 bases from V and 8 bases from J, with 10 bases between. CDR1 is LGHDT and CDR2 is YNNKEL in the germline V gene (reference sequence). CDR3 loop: CASSQDVIAGELFF. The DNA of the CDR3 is TGTGCCAGCAGCCAAGACGTTATAGCAGGGGAGCTGTTTTTT.

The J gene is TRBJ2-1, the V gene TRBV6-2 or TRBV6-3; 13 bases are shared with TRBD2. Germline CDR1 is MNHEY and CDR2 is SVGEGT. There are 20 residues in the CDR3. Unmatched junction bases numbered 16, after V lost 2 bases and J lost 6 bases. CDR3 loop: CASSYGLAGDSGSISNEQFF. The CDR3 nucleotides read TGTGCCAGCAGTTACGGACTAGCGGGGGATTCAGGAAGTATATCCAATGAGCAGTTCTTC.

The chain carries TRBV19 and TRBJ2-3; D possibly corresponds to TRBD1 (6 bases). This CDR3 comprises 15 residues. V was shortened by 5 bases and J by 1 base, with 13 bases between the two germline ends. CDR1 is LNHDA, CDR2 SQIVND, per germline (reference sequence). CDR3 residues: CASSPRGGGTDTQYF. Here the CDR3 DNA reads TGTGCCAGTAGTCCCCGAGGGGGTGGCACAGATACGCAGTATTTT. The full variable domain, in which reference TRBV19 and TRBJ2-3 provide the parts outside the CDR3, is DGGITQSPKYLFRKEGQNVTLSCEQNLNHDAMYWYRQDPGQGLRLIYYSQIVNDFQKGDIAEGYSVSREKKESFPLTVTSAQKNPTAFYLCASSPRGGGTDTQYFGPGTRLTVL.